Listed here are 25 T cell receptor beta chains from one sample, sequenced in a study of shared T cell receptors in the human thymus. Sequencing was performed with immunoSEQ multiplex PCR; in TCRdb, only in-frame clones are kept and a portion is missing. The data hold about 660,000 clones, with around 87% observed a single time. The sample also formed part of further work on human thymus T cells.

The sequenced sample was thymocytes. All receptors come from a boy younger than two with a congenital heart defect.

This chain uses TRBV4-3 with TRBJ2-2; D remains unclear. V lost 7 bases and J 6 bases, leaving 9 bases between the germline ends. Germline V gene lookup returns CDR1 LGHNA and CDR2 YSLEER. The CDR3 has 12 residues. The CDR3 region has the DNA TGCGCCAGCACCTCTCCCCCCGGGGAGCTGTTTTTT. Translation gives CASTSPPGELFF.

V and J are TRBV27 and TRBJ1-5, with D perhaps matching TRBD1 (6 bases). Germline loops: CDR1 MNHEY, CDR2 SMNVEV (reference sequence). The CDR3 is 14 amino acids. The V end was cut by 2 bases, the J end by 5 bases, with 10 bases between. The CDR3 DNA follows: TGTGCCAGCAGTTTAGTACAGGGTTATCAGCCCCAGCATTTT. Translation: CASSLVQGYQPQHF.

The rearrangement uses TRBV30 and TRBJ1-2; TRBD1 might be the D (6 bases). Per the germline V gene, CDR1 is GTSNPN and CDR2 is SVGIG (reference sequence). The CDR3 spans 10 residues. V lost 6 bases, J lost 6 bases, and 8 bases lay in between. DNA of the CDR3: TGTGCCTGTCCAGGGGATGGCTACACCTTC. Translation: CACPGDGYTF.

The rearrangement joins TRBV27 to TRBJ2-2; D perhaps matches TRBD2 (6 bases). Germline V gene data show CDR1 as MNHEY and CDR2 as SMNVEV (reference sequence). V was clipped by 6 bases and J by 1 base, with 12 bases between them. The CDR3 is made up of 15 amino acids. The DNA for the CDR3 is TGTGCCAGCAGATACAATAGCGGGAACACCGGGGAGCTGTTTTTT. It specifies CASRYNSGNTGELFF.

V and J are TRBV18 and TRBJ2-3; 14 bases fit TRBD2. The CDR3 contains 21 residues. Germline V gives CDR1 KGHSH, CDR2 LQKENI. V was pared by 1 base and J by 4 bases, with 16 bases of the junction left unmatched. In DNA form, the CDR3 reads TGTGCCAGCTCACCACTAGAGCGGACTAGCGGGAGGCAGCCGAAATCAGATACGCAGTATTTT. Protein product: CASSPLERTSGRQPKSDTQYF.

This clone appeared a single time. The rearrangement uses TRBV4-2 and TRBJ2-5; 14 nucleotides align to TRBD2. V trimming: 3 bases; J trimming: 4 bases; junction bases outside the gene matches: 13. Germline V gene lookup returns CDR1 LGHNA and CDR2 YNFKEQ. This CDR3 spans 19 amino acids. The CDR3, as DNA: TGTGCCAGCAGCCATCGCGGGACTAGCGGGAGTGGGGGACCAGAGACCCAGTACTTC. Its translation is CASSHRGTSGSGGPETQYF.

The rearrangement uses TRBV28 and TRBJ1-3, with TRBD1 as a possible D gene (6 bases). The V gene lost 3 bases and the J gene lost 3 bases, with 9 bases spanning the gap. Germline CDR1 MDHEN, CDR2 SYDVKM. The CDR3 is made up of 14 amino acids. CDR3 in amino acids: CASSFRGIGNTIYF. CDR3 nucleotides: TGTGCCAGCAGTTTCAGGGGCATTGGAAACACCATATATTTT.

The chain has TRBV27 and TRBJ2-3, with 9 bases matching TRBD1. Germline lookup yields CDR1 MNHEY and CDR2 SMNVEV (reference sequence). The V gene end was trimmed by 5 bases and the J gene end by 0 bases; junction bases not matched to a gene: 9. CDR3 length: 17 amino acids. The CDR3 region has the DNA TGTGCCAGCAGTCCTTACTACAGGGGGCTAAGCACAGATACGCAGTATTTT. Protein sequence: CASSPYYRGLSTDTQYF.

This chain joins TRBV28 and TRBJ1-5; possibly TRBD1 for D (6 bases). The CDR3 extends over 17 amino acids. CDR1 MDHEN and CDR2 SYDVKM come from the germline V gene. V gave up 2 bases and J gave up 3 bases, with 17 bases separating them. The CDR3 nucleotides are TGTGCCAGCAGTTTAAATCTAAGGACAGTTGTCAATCAGCCCCAGCATTTT. This codes for CASSLNLRTVVNQPQHF.

The chain combines TRBV28 with TRBJ2-6; TRBD1 might be the D (5 bases). Germline loops: CDR1 MDHEN, CDR2 SYDVKM. This CDR3 spans 17 amino acids. The germline V and J ends were trimmed by 8 bases and 0 bases, with 17 bases remaining between them. The CDR3 DNA reads TGTGCCAGCCTCTCTGGGGCAGGCCTCTCTGGGGCCAACGTCCTGACTTTC. It codes for CASLSGAGLSGANVLTF.

The rearrangement uses TRBV5-1 and TRBJ1-2, with TRBD1 matching 7 bases. The CDR3 consists of 14 residues. The ends lost 3 bases at V and 4 bases at J; junction bases unmatched: 6. Per germline, CDR1 SGHRS and CDR2 YFSETQ. The CDR3 sequence is CASSWLRDSYGYTF. As DNA, the CDR3 is TGCGCCAGCAGCTGGCTCCGGGACAGCTATGGCTACACCTTC.

The V gene is TRBV29-1, the J gene TRBJ1-2; D gene unclear. The CDR3 has 16 amino acids. Germline V gives CDR1 SQVTM, CDR2 ANQGSEA. V dropped 6 bases and J dropped 4 bases, with 24 bases sitting between them. The DNA for the CDR3 is TGCAGCGTCGTTCCAATCCGGGCCACGGGAGGCTATGGCTACACCTTC. Its translation is CSVVPIRATGGYGYTF.

The chain recombines TRBV30 with TRBJ2-3, with TRBD2 identical over 10 bases. Germline V lookup: CDR1 GTSNPN, CDR2 SVGIG (reference sequence). Trimming at V came to 0 bases and at J to 5 bases, leaving 14 bases not matched to a gene. CDR3 size: 18 residues. CDR3 DNA sequence: TGTGCCTGGAGTGTAAGTAAGGGGCTAGCGGGAGATGGAGATACGCAGTATTTT. Translated: CAWSVSKGLAGDGDTQYF.

This clone was seen only once. The chain couples TRBV14 to TRBJ2-7, with D possibly matching TRBD2 (6 bases). This CDR3 is built from 20 residues. The ends were cut back, 0 bases at V and 6 bases at J, with 30 bases in the middle. Per germline, CDR1 SGHDN and CDR2 FVKESK. The CDR3 region has the DNA TGTGCCAGCAGCCAAGATATATGGAGCCATAGCGGCGGAGCCCTTTCCGAGCAGTACTTC. This codes for CASSQDIWSHSGGALSEQYF.

The gene calls are TRBV11-3 and TRBJ2-5; the match to TRBD2 covers 9 bases. The germline gives CDR1 SGHNT, CDR2 YENEEA. This CDR3 comprises 18 residues. V gave up 0 bases and J gave up 1 base; unmatched junction bases: 9. Here the CDR3 DNA reads TGTGCCAGCAGCTTAGATTTTGGGGGGCGGGAGGGCCAAGAGACCCAGTACTTC. As protein: CASSLDFGGREGQETQYF. The full variable domain, its missing parts supplied by reference TRBV11-3 and TRBJ2-5, is EAGVVQSPRYKIIEKKQPVAFWCNPISGHNTLYWYLQNLGQGPELLIRYENEEAVDDSQLPKDRFSAERLKGVDSTLKIQPAELGDSAVYLCASSLDFGGREGQETQYFGPGTRLLVL.

The chain couples TRBV2 to TRBJ2-1, with TRBD1 matching 8 bases. Trimming took 1 base from V and 2 from J; bases not matched to a gene: 7. CDR1 and CDR2 (germline): SNHLY, FYNNEI. The CDR3 covers 17 residues. The CDR3 DNA sequence: TGTGCCAGCAGTGAAGTGTGTGTGGGACAGGCCTACAATGAGCAGTTCTTC. Its translation is CASSEVCVGQAYNEQFF. The full variable domain, with the rest looked up from reference TRBV2 and TRBJ2-1, is EPEVTQTPSHQVTQMGQEVILRCVPISNHLYFYWYRQILGQKVEFLVSFYNNEISEKSEIFDDQFSVERPDGSNFTLKIRSTKLEDSAMYFCASSEVCVGQAYNEQFFGPGTRLTVL.

The chain links TRBV5-5 to TRBJ2-1; 12 bases fit TRBD2. Germline assignment: CDR1 SGHKS and CDR2 YYEKEE (reference sequence). V shed 0 bases, J shed 0 bases, and the junction held 7 bases outside the gene matches. The CDR3 loop spans 19 amino acids. The CDR3 DNA reads as TGTGCCAGCAGCTTGGGAGCGCTAGCGGGGGGGAACTCCTACAATGAGCAGTTCTTC. This encodes CASSLGALAGGNSYNEQFF.

This chain links TRBV5-1 with TRBJ2-7, with 10 nucleotides matching TRBD1. Germline-derived CDR1 and CDR2 are SGHRS and YFSETQ. Trimming at V came to 6 bases and at J to 6 bases, leaving 6 bases not matched to a gene. The CDR3 covers 13 residues. The CDR3 DNA is TGCGCCAGCACCGAGGGACAGGGGAGCGAGCAGTACTTC. Translated: CASTEGQGSEQYF. The variable domain in full, completed from reference TRBV5-1 and TRBJ2-7, reads KAGVTQTPRYLIKTRGQQVTLSCSPISGHRSVSWYQQTPGQGLQFLFEYFSETQRNKGNFPGRFSGRQFSNSRSEMNVSTLELGDSALYLCASTEGQGSEQYFGPGTRLTVT.

In its sample, this clone was seen a few times. The chain joins TRBV19 to TRBJ2-1, with 9 bases identical to TRBD2. The germline V gene encodes CDR1 LNHDA and CDR2 SQIVND (reference sequence). After removal of 5 bases from V and 7 bases from J, the junction contained 9 bases not matched to a gene. The CDR3 is 15 amino acids. The CDR3 DNA is TGTGCCAGTAGTGAAAGCGGGAGGTCTGGGAATGAGCAGTTCTTC. Protein product: CASSESGRSGNEQFF.

V usage is TRBV11-3 and J usage is TRBJ2-7; TRBD1 agrees at 8 bases. Germline CDR1 and CDR2: SGHNT and YENEEA. V was pared by 0 bases and J by 5 bases, with 6 bases of the junction left unmatched. CDR3 length: 15 amino acids. The CDR3 DNA follows: TGTGCCAGCAGCTTAGACTCCAGGGGGCTCAACGAGCAGTACTTC. Translated: CASSLDSRGLNEQYF. Filled out from reference TRBV11-3 and TRBJ2-7, the complete variable domain reads EAGVVQSPRYKIIEKKQPVAFWCNPISGHNTLYWYLQNLGQGPELLIRYENEEAVDDSQLPKDRFSAERLKGVDSTLKIQPAELGDSAVYLCASSLDSRGLNEQYFGPGTRLTVT.

As DNA, the CDR3 is TGTGCCAGCAGCTTAGGGGATCACAGGGGGCGTCAGCCCCAGCATTTT. This encodes CASSLGDHRGRQPQHF. The chain carries TRBV7-8 and TRBJ1-5, with TRBD1 matching over 9 bases. Germline-derived CDR1 and CDR2 are SGHVS and FQNEAQ. Trimming at V came to 1 base and at J to 6 bases, leaving 7 bases not matched to a gene. There are 16 residues in the CDR3.

This chain connects TRBV15 to TRBJ2-3; D possibly corresponds to TRBD1 (5 bases). The CDR3 spans 18 residues. V lost 3 bases and J 0 bases, leaving 19 bases between the germline ends. Germline lookup yields CDR1 LNHNV and CDR2 YYDKDF (reference sequence). DNA of the CDR3: TGTGCCACCAGCAGTGACCCCCCGAGGACACTCAGCACAGATACGCAGTATTTT. Protein sequence: CATSSDPPRTLSTDTQYF.

This rearrangement joins TRBV27 to TRBJ2-5; 8 nucleotides agree with TRBD1. Per germline, CDR1 MNHEY and CDR2 SMNVEV (reference sequence). This CDR3 comprises 14 residues. Trimming took 6 bases from V and 4 from J; bases not matched to a gene: 7. CDR3: CASRNRDRLETQYF. DNA of the CDR3: TGTGCCAGCAGGAACCGGGACAGGTTAGAGACCCAGTACTTC.

This clone was counted a single time. V is TRBV19 and J is TRBJ2-7; a weak D match, TRBD1 (5 bases). Trimming stripped 1 base from V and 7 bases from J, with 14 bases between. Germline V gene lookup returns CDR1 LNHDA and CDR2 SQIVND (reference sequence). This CDR3 has 14 amino acids. The DNA of the CDR3 is TGTGCCAGTAGTATAGCAGGGTATACTAAAGAGCAGTACTTC. The encoded protein is CASSIAGYTKEQYF.

The chain couples TRBV27 to TRBJ1-4; 7 bases align to TRBD1. The CDR3 loop spans 15 amino acids. Losses at the gene ends were 3 bases for V and 8 bases for J; bases not matched to a gene: 9. Germline values: CDR1 MNHEY, CDR2 SMNVEV (reference sequence). Here the CDR3 reads CASSFEGGEGEKLFF. CDR3 nucleotides: TGTGCCAGCAGTTTTGAAGGGGGCGAGGGGGAAAAACTGTTTTTT.